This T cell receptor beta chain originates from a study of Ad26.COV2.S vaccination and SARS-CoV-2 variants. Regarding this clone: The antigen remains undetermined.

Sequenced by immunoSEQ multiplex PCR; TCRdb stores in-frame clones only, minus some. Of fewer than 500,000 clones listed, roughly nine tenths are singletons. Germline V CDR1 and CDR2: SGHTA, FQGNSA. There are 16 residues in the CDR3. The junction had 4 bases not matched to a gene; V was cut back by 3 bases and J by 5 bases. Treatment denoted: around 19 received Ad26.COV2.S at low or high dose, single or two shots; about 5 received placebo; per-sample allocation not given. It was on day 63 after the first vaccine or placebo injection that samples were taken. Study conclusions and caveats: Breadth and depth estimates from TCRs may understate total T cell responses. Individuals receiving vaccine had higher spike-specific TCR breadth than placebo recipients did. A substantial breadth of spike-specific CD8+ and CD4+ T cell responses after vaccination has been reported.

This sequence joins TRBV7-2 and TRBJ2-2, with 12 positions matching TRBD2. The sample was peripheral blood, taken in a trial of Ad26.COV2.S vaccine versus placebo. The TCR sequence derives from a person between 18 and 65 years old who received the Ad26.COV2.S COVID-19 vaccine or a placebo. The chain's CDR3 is CASSFRLAGATGELFF. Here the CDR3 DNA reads TGTGCCAGCAGCTTCCGACTAGCGGGAGCTACCGGGGAGCTGTTTTTT.